This TCR beta chain is from a study of blood T cells in healthy people across ages. Germline-derived CDR1 and CDR2 are MNHEY and SVGEGT. This CDR3 region has 15 residues. With 5 bases clipped from V and 13 bases from J, the junction kept 14 bases outside the gene matches. For the second PCR, which ran for about 6 to 11 cycles, a sample-barcoded 5' primer and a J-beta primer mix were used. TCRdb re-analysed the 5' RACE reads in MiXCR, keeping a single row per CDR3 protein. The table shows roughly 1,300,000 distinct CDR3 sequences, with 45% to 70% occurring only once. The chain employs TRBV6-2 or TRBV6-3 and TRBJ2-4; 10 bases line up with TRBD2. The material sequenced was blood. This receptor was taken from a young man in good health. The CDR3: CASSPPGLATGEQYF. The CDR3 coding sequence is TGTGCCAGCAGTCCCCCGGGACTAGCGACTGGGGAGCAGTACTTC.